A selection of T cell receptor beta chains follows, all from one sample in a study of PD-L1 blockade in urothelial cancer. Clones were read by immunoSEQ multiplex PCR, and TCRdb kept only the in-frame ones, dropping some. Among approximately 30,000 clones, nearly 90% were seen once, and the ten largest hold under 9.5%. The sequencing used PBMCs, collected around atezolizumab (anti-PD-L1) treatment. The source of these receptors is a man older than 75 with urothelial cancer. Both conserved end residues are part of each CDR3. The D gene is left open where the match is weak. Clone size, where shown, is once, few, many, or a class for clones that have expanded.

J,length,D,size,V,CDR3,DNA
TRBJ2-7,14,TRBD1,-,TRBV6-1,CASSDGQGLYEQYF,TGTGCCAGCAGTGACGGACAGGGTCTCTACGAGCAGTACTTC
TRBJ2-7,14,TRBD1,-,TRBV7-2,CASSRTGAVYEQYF,TGTGCCAGCAGTAGGACAGGGGCCGTTTACGAGCAGTACTTC
TRBJ1-2,19,TRBD1,-,TRBV19,CASSIGTTVGTGVGYGYTF,TGTGCCAGTAGTATCGGGACGACCGTCGGGACAGGGGTAGGCTATGGCTACACCTTC
TRBJ2-7,15,-,-,TRBV5-1,CASSSIKTGSYEQYF,TGCGCCAGCAGCTCTATAAAGACAGGCTCCTACGAGCAGTACTTC
TRBJ2-6,17,TRBD1,-,TRBV18,CASSPQGAGTGANVLTF,TGTGCCAGCTCACCACAGGGGGCCGGGACTGGGGCCAACGTCCTGACTTTC
TRBJ1-1,15,-,-,TRBV15,CATSRGLADGTEAFF,TGTGCCACCAGCAGAGGATTGGCGGATGGCACTGAAGCTTTCTTT
TRBJ2-1,13,-,-,TRBV6-5,CASSLDSYNEQFF,TGTGCCAGCAGCCTCGACAGCTACAATGAGCAGTTCTTC
TRBJ2-1,15,TRBD2,once,TRBV7-8,CASSFGTSGYNEQFF,TGTGCCAGCAGCTTTGGGACTAGCGGCTACAATGAGCAGTTCTTC
TRBJ2-3,15,-,-,TRBV6-5,CASSYSRVVKDTQYF,TGTGCCAGCAGTTACTCTCGGGTAGTAAAAGATACGCAGTATTTT
TRBJ2-3,16,-,medium-sized,TRBV5-5,CASSRQIHLSTDTQYF,TGTGCCAGCAGCCGCCAGATTCACCTTAGCACAGATACGCAGTATTTT
TRBJ2-7,11,-,-,TRBV5-1,CASRGHYEQYF,TGCGCCAGCAGAGGACATTACGAGCAGTACTTC
TRBJ2-1,13,-,-,TRBV5-1,CASRFESYNEQFF,TGCGCCAGCAGGTTCGAGTCCTACAATGAGCAGTTCTTC
TRBJ2-1,15,TRBD2,-,TRBV5-1,CASSFGGLAGDEQFF,TGCGCCAGCAGCTTCGGAGGACTAGCCGGCGATGAGCAGTTCTTC
TRBJ2-5,16,TRBD2,once,TRBV11-2,CASSGPAGVSRETQYF,TGTGCCAGCAGCGGGCCAGCGGGAGTTTCTCGGGAGACCCAGTACTTC
TRBJ2-3,21,TRBD2,once,TRBV5-1,CASSLTPTSGRAPSGTDTQYF,TGCGCCAGCAGCTTGACCCCGACTAGCGGGAGGGCCCCCTCGGGCACAGATACGCAGTATTTT
TRBJ1-1,14,-,-,TRBV5-1,CASSLWQSGTEAFF,TGCGCCAGCAGCTTGTGGCAGTCGGGCACTGAAGCTTTCTTT
TRBJ2-7,15,TRBD2,-,TRBV10-2,CASSSGTSGRNEQYF,TGCGCCAGCAGTTCCGGGACTAGCGGGAGAAACGAGCAGTACTTC
TRBJ2-7,15,TRBD1,-,TRBV6-1,CASSVDRGPPYEQYF,TGTGCCAGCAGTGTTGACAGGGGGCCACCCTACGAGCAGTACTTC
TRBJ2-3,14,-,-,TRBV19,CASRDQTSTDTQYF,TGTGCCAGTAGAGATCAAACTAGCACAGATACGCAGTATTTT
TRBJ2-3,16,TRBD2,once,TRBV7-9,CASSLRTSGSTDTQYF,TGTGCCAGCAGCCTTCGGACTAGCGGGAGCACAGATACGCAGTATTTT
TRBJ2-3,15,TRBD2,once,TRBV9,CASSVVAGGTDTQYF,TGTGCCAGCAGCGTAGTAGCGGGGGGCACAGATACGCAGTATTTT
TRBJ1-1,13,TRBD1,-,TRBV5-1,CASSLTQGAEAFF,TGCGCCAGCAGCTTGACACAGGGGGCGGAAGCTTTCTTT
TRBJ2-2,17,TRBD2,-,TRBV5-1,CASSVGTSGKGTGELFF,TGCGCCAGCAGCGTGGGGACTAGCGGGAAGGGCACCGGGGAGCTGTTTTTT
TRBJ1-2,15,-,-,TRBV5-1,CASSLLGGLGYGYTF,TGCGCCAGCAGCTTGTTGGGGGGGCTCGGCTATGGCTACACCTTC
TRBJ2-7,14,-,-,TRBV28,CASTRDSSSYEQYF,TGTGCCAGCACCCGGGACTCCTCCTCCTACGAGCAGTACTTC
TRBJ2-7,14,TRBD1,-,TRBV11-2,CASSLTGGTYEQYF,TGTGCCAGCAGCTTGACAGGGGGGACCTACGAGCAGTACTTC
TRBJ1-6,16,-,-,TRBV4-3,CASSQDSGGSGSPLHF,TGCGCCAGCAGCCAAGATAGCGGGGGTTCGGGTTCACCCCTCCACTTT
TRBJ1-5,13,-,-,TRBV18,CASSPGVSQPQHF,TGTGCCAGCTCCCCCGGTGTTAGTCAGCCCCAGCATTTT
TRBJ2-1,14,-,-,TRBV19,CASRQTGMVNEQFF,TGTGCCAGTAGGCAAACAGGAATGGTCAATGAGCAGTTCTTC
TRBJ2-7,15,-,few,TRBV5-4,CASSLEPGVRPEQYF,TGTGCCAGCAGCTTGGAGCCGGGAGTAAGGCCCGAGCAGTACTTC
TRBJ1-5,15,TRBD1,-,TRBV29-1,CSAASGTDSNQPQHF,TGCAGCGCCGCTTCCGGGACAGATAGCAATCAGCCCCAGCATTTT
TRBJ2-5,12,-,-,TRBV6-1,CASSDLGETQYF,TGTGCCAGCAGTGACCTAGGAGAGACCCAGTACTTC
TRBJ2-1,15,-,-,TRBV6-5,CASSSYSSGQNEQFF,TGTGCCAGCAGTTCCTATAGCTCCGGCCAGAATGAGCAGTTCTTC
TRBJ2-5,14,-,-,TRBV7-9,CASSLLQAGETQYF,TGTGCCAGCAGCCTCCTCCAGGCGGGGGAGACCCAGTACTTC
TRBJ1-2,14,TRBD1,-,TRBV7-9,CASSLTGVNYGYTF,TGTGCCAGCAGCTTAACAGGGGTTAACTATGGCTACACCTTC
TRBJ2-1,17,TRBD2,-,TRBV18,CASSPSGSGGSYNEQFF,TGTGCCAGCTCACCGAGCGGTAGCGGGGGCTCCTACAATGAGCAGTTCTTC
TRBJ1-1,14,-,-,TRBV4-1,CASSPERRNTEAFF,TGCGCCAGCAGCCCAGAGAGGAGGAACACTGAAGCTTTCTTT
TRBJ1-2,14,-,-,TRBV5-5,CASSPETATYGYTF,TGTGCCAGCAGCCCAGAGACAGCCACCTATGGCTACACCTTC
TRBJ2-5,13,TRBD2,-,TRBV12-5,CASGKGGSETQYF,TGTGCTAGTGGGAAGGGCGGGAGTGAGACCCAGTACTTC
TRBJ2-5,17,TRBD1,-,TRBV14,CASSKRGPGQVLETQYF,TGTGCCAGCAGCAAACGCGGACCGGGACAGGTTCTAGAGACCCAGTACTTC
TRBJ2-2,15,TRBD1,-,TRBV6-1,CASKGTTGVAGELFF,TGTGCCAGCAAGGGGACGACAGGGGTCGCCGGGGAGCTGTTTTTT
TRBJ2-7,13,TRBD2,-,TRBV27,CASAGGVSYEQYF,TGTGCCAGTGCGGGAGGGGTGTCCTACGAGCAGTACTTC
TRBJ2-5,13,TRBD1,-,TRBV30,CAWKGTGGGTQYF,TGTGCCTGGAAGGGGACAGGGGGGGGGACCCAGTACTTC
TRBJ2-1,15,-,-,TRBV7-6,CASSFSWGASNEQFF,TGTGCCAGCAGCTTTAGTTGGGGAGCGTCTAATGAGCAGTTCTTC
TRBJ1-5,13,-,-,TRBV10-3,CAISGQGDQPQHF,TGTGCCATCAGTGGGCAGGGCGATCAGCCCCAGCATTTT
TRBJ1-2,13,-,-,TRBV6-6,CASTQGLGYGYTF,TGTGCCAGCACCCAGGGTCTGGGTTACGGCTACACCTTC
TRBJ1-1,14,-,-,TRBV25-1,CASSEAGENTEAFF,TGTGCCAGCAGTGAGGCAGGGGAGAACACTGAAGCTTTCTTT
TRBJ2-6,18,TRBD2,-,TRBV5-4,CASSVPGLPDSGANVLTF,TGTGCCAGCAGCGTCCCGGGACTACCCGACTCTGGGGCCAACGTCCTGACTTTC
TRBJ2-1,15,TRBD2,few,TRBV10-2,CASSESSGSLNEQFF,TGCGCCAGCAGTGAAAGCAGCGGGAGTTTGAATGAGCAGTTCTTC
TRBJ2-3,14,-,-,TRBV6-6,CASSLDSSTDTQYF,TGTGCCAGCAGTTTAGACAGTAGCACAGATACGCAGTATTTT
TRBJ1-1,14,-,-,TRBV4-1,CASSQDDRLSKAFF,TGCGCCAGCAGCCAAGACGACAGGTTGTCGAAAGCTTTCTTT
TRBJ2-4,16,TRBD2,few,TRBV6-1,CASSDRLAGGGNIQYF,TGTGCCAGCAGTGATCGGCTAGCGGGAGGAGGGAACATTCAGTACTTC
TRBJ2-1,14,-,few,TRBV2,CASSGTVIYNEQFF,TGTGCCAGCAGTGGGACAGTTATCTACAATGAGCAGTTCTTC
TRBJ1-5,14,TRBD1,-,TRBV2,CASRRTGANLPQHF,TGTGCCAGCCGAAGGACAGGGGCCAATTTACCCCAGCATTTT
TRBJ1-3,15,TRBD1,-,TRBV6-1,CASSEAVGQGNTIYF,TGTGCCAGCAGTGAAGCAGTGGGACAGGGCAACACCATATATTTT
TRBJ1-5,13,-,-,TRBV7-2,CASSLAGDQPQHF,TGTGCCAGCAGCTTAGCAGGGGATCAGCCCCAGCATTTT
TRBJ2-1,14,TRBD2,-,TRBV30,CAWTPGLAGDEQFF,TGTGCCTGGACCCCGGGACTAGCGGGAGATGAGCAGTTCTTC
TRBJ2-7,16,TRBD1,-,TRBV5-1,CASSSGQGGSAYEQYF,TGCGCCAGCAGCTCCGGACAGGGAGGTTCCGCCTACGAGCAGTACTTC
TRBJ2-1,15,TRBD2,once,TRBV4-2,CASSQPGLADNEQFF,TGTGCCAGCAGCCAGCCGGGACTAGCGGACAATGAGCAGTTCTTC
TRBJ1-3,16,TRBD1,-,TRBV27,CASGRIQGGSGNTIYF,TGTGCCAGTGGTAGGATACAGGGGGGGTCTGGAAACACCATATATTTT